This TCR beta chain derives from a study of shared clonotypes between healthy human individuals. The CDR3 sequence is 14 residues long. Trimming took 4 bases from V and 5 from J; bases not matched to a gene: 8. CDR1 is SGHRS and CDR2 is YFSETQ in the germline V gene. About this clone itself: Antigen specificity is unknown.

Overall study findings and caveats: Memory subsets generally showed smaller estimated richness than naive subsets did.

All of the donors resided in Nashville, Tennessee, and each was a Caucasian adult. At deep level, the assay was performed. The method was immunoSEQ multiplex PCR; TCRdb's version includes in-frame clones alone and lacks a portion of them. The repertoire holds about 730,000 clones, with over 55% as singletons. V and J are TRBV5-1 and TRBJ1-1, with TRBD1 identical over 7 bases. The receptor comes from a woman aged 30 to 39 in good health. The specimen was memory CD4+ T cells sorted from blood. Subset specified: CD45RA-negative fraction. The CDR3 here is CASSTGTEGTEAFF. For the CDR3, the DNA is TGCGCCAGCAGCACGGGGACAGAGGGGACTGAAGCTTTCTTT.